These T cell receptor beta chains were read from a single sample in a study of T cell responses to AZD1222 COVID-19 vaccine. Data came from immunoSEQ multiplex PCR; TCRdb stores just in-frame clones and leaves some out. Counted here are around 120,000 clones, 70% to 90% occurring once; the ten biggest clones make up approximately 1.7%. Source: peripheral blood, taken on day 0 of AZD1222 vaccination. Receptors originate from an adult in good health. CDR3s include the opening cysteine and the closing phenylalanine or tryptophan. The D gene is left open where the match is weak. Some rows have no size entry. The others give once, few or many, or a class for an expanded clone.

abundance: -; j_gene: TRBJ1-5; v_gene: TRBV2; d_gene: -; CDR3aa: CASSPVRGVLSNQPQHF; CDR3nt: TGTGCCAGCAGCCCAGTGAGGGGGGTCCTGAGCAATCAGCCCCAGCATTTT
abundance: -; j_gene: TRBJ2-7; v_gene: TRBV19; d_gene: -; CDR3aa: CASSIRGKQYF; CDR3nt: TGTGCCAGTAGTATCAGGGGAAAGCAGTACTTC
abundance: few; j_gene: TRBJ2-5; v_gene: TRBV9; d_gene: -; CDR3aa: CASSVGGQGETQYF; CDR3nt: TGTGCCAGCAGCGTAGGGGGGCAGGGGGAGACCCAGTACTTC
abundance: once; j_gene: TRBJ1-5; v_gene: TRBV6-5; d_gene: -; CDR3aa: CASTRPPQPQHF; CDR3nt: TGTGCCAGCACCCGACCCCCTCAGCCCCAGCATTTT
abundance: -; j_gene: TRBJ2-3; v_gene: TRBV9; d_gene: -; CDR3aa: CASSVVGGQDTQYF; CDR3nt: TGTGCCAGCAGCGTAGTCGGGGGGCAAGATACGCAGTATTTT
abundance: -; j_gene: TRBJ1-6; v_gene: TRBV4-3; d_gene: -; CDR3aa: CASSRAGHSYNSPLHF; CDR3nt: TGCGCCAGCAGCCGGGCAGGACACAGCTATAATTCACCCCTCCACTTT
abundance: few; j_gene: TRBJ1-1; v_gene: TRBV7-2; d_gene: TRBD1; CDR3aa: CASSTTQGADLYF; CDR3nt: TGTGCCAGCAGCACCACCCAGGGGGCCGACTTATACTTT
abundance: -; j_gene: TRBJ2-5; v_gene: TRBV4-1; d_gene: -; CDR3aa: CASSPTGTWGETQYF; CDR3nt: TGCGCCAGCAGCCCTACGGGAACATGGGGAGAGACCCAGTACTTC
abundance: -; j_gene: TRBJ1-6; v_gene: TRBV9; d_gene: TRBD1; CDR3aa: CASSVAPRGLGYNSPLHF; CDR3nt: TGTGCCAGCAGCGTAGCTCCCAGGGGGCTAGGTTATAATTCACCCCTCCACTTT
abundance: -; j_gene: TRBJ2-7; v_gene: TRBV14; d_gene: -; CDR3aa: CASSQDLVRSYEQYF; CDR3nt: TGTGCCAGCAGCCAAGATCTGGTCAGGTCCTACGAGCAGTACTTC
abundance: few; j_gene: TRBJ1-2; v_gene: TRBV28; d_gene: -; CDR3aa: CASSLQYGYTF; CDR3nt: TGTGCCAGCAGTTTACAGTATGGCTACACCTTC
abundance: -; j_gene: TRBJ2-3; v_gene: TRBV25-1; d_gene: TRBD2; CDR3aa: CASSDPGLAGGTDTQYF; CDR3nt: TGTGCCAGCAGCGATCCGGGACTAGCGGGGGGCACAGATACGCAGTATTTT
abundance: -; j_gene: TRBJ1-4; v_gene: TRBV6-7; d_gene: -; CDR3aa: CARPRIKNEKLFF; CDR3nt: TGTGCCAGACCCAGAATAAAGAACGAAAAACTGTTTTTT
abundance: -; j_gene: TRBJ2-7; v_gene: TRBV11-2; d_gene: TRBD2; CDR3aa: CASSLVAGGPLEQYF; CDR3nt: TGTGCCAGCAGCTTAGTCGCGGGGGGGCCCCTCGAGCAGTACTTC
abundance: once; j_gene: TRBJ2-7; v_gene: TRBV3-1/TRBV3-2; d_gene: -; CDR3aa: CASSQAIYEQYF; CDR3nt: TGTGCCAGCAGCCAAGCCATTTACGAGCAGTACTTC
abundance: -; j_gene: TRBJ1-1; v_gene: TRBV18; d_gene: -; CDR3aa: CASSRINQGNTEAFF; CDR3nt: TGTGCCAGCTCCCGAATTAACCAGGGGAACACTGAAGCTTTCTTT
abundance: -; j_gene: TRBJ2-2; v_gene: TRBV9; d_gene: -; CDR3aa: CASSVGITEPGELFF; CDR3nt: TGTGCCAGCAGCGTAGGCATTACCGAACCCGGGGAGCTGTTTTTT
abundance: -; j_gene: TRBJ1-6; v_gene: TRBV5-6; d_gene: TRBD1; CDR3aa: CASSLRDSANSPLHF; CDR3nt: TGTGCCAGCAGCTTACGGGACAGTGCTAATTCACCCCTCCACTTT
abundance: -; j_gene: TRBJ1-5; v_gene: TRBV5-1; d_gene: TRBD1; CDR3aa: CASSPDRANQPQHF; CDR3nt: TGCGCCAGCAGCCCCGACAGGGCTAATCAGCCCCAGCATTTT
abundance: -; j_gene: TRBJ1-4; v_gene: TRBV5-4; d_gene: -; CDR3aa: CASSPDSTYSNEKLFF; CDR3nt: TGTGCCAGCAGCCCCGACAGTACCTATTCTAATGAAAAACTGTTTTTT
abundance: -; j_gene: TRBJ1-1; v_gene: TRBV11-3; d_gene: -; CDR3aa: CASSPRGGGTEAFF; CDR3nt: TGTGCCAGCAGCCCAAGGGGCGGGGGCACTGAAGCTTTCTTT
abundance: -; j_gene: TRBJ2-3; v_gene: TRBV5-4; d_gene: TRBD2; CDR3aa: CASSLGLAGGLADTQYF; CDR3nt: TGTGCCAGCAGCTTGGGACTAGCGGGAGGCCTGGCGGATACGCAGTATTTT
abundance: -; j_gene: TRBJ1-5; v_gene: TRBV13; d_gene: TRBD1; CDR3aa: CASSEGQGNQPQHF; CDR3nt: TGTGCCAGCAGCGAGGGACAGGGGAATCAGCCCCAGCATTTT
abundance: -; j_gene: TRBJ2-3; v_gene: TRBV18; d_gene: -; CDR3aa: CASSPTGLVGTDTQYF; CDR3nt: TGTGCCAGCTCACCAACTGGGCTAGTTGGCACAGATACGCAGTATTTT
abundance: -; j_gene: TRBJ2-1; v_gene: TRBV6-5; d_gene: -; CDR3aa: CASSYGRHYNEQFF; CDR3nt: TGTGCCAGCAGTTACGGCAGACACTACAATGAGCAGTTCTTC
abundance: -; j_gene: TRBJ1-1; v_gene: TRBV6-1; d_gene: -; CDR3aa: CASSERPENTEAFF; CDR3nt: TGTGCCAGCAGTGAACGTCCGGAGAACACTGAAGCTTTCTTT
abundance: -; j_gene: TRBJ1-2; v_gene: TRBV21-1; d_gene: -; CDR3aa: CASSTRQGSSTF; CDR3nt: TGTGCCAGCAGCACCCGACAGGGGAGTAGCACCTTC
abundance: -; j_gene: TRBJ2-2; v_gene: TRBV4-1; d_gene: TRBD2; CDR3aa: CASSQGPLSGGKYTGELFF; CDR3nt: TGCGCCAGCAGCCAAGGCCCCCTTAGCGGGGGGAAGTACACCGGGGAGCTGTTTTTT
abundance: -; j_gene: TRBJ1-6; v_gene: TRBV10-3; d_gene: -; CDR3aa: CAISHQGGDNSPLHF; CDR3nt: TGTGCCATCAGCCATCAGGGCGGGGATAATTCACCCCTCCACTTT
abundance: -; j_gene: TRBJ2-2; v_gene: TRBV7-2; d_gene: -; CDR3aa: CASSPATYTGELFF; CDR3nt: TGTGCCAGCAGCCCGGCTACCTACACCGGGGAGCTGTTTTTT
abundance: -; j_gene: TRBJ2-5; v_gene: TRBV4-2; d_gene: -; CDR3aa: CASSSTGNQETQYF; CDR3nt: TGTGCCAGCAGCTCCACAGGAAACCAAGAGACCCAGTACTTC
abundance: -; j_gene: TRBJ2-2; v_gene: TRBV7-3; d_gene: TRBD1; CDR3aa: CASSLATGSRELFF; CDR3nt: TGTGCCAGCAGCTTAGCGACAGGGTCTCGGGAGCTGTTTTTT
abundance: once; j_gene: TRBJ2-5; v_gene: TRBV4-3; d_gene: -; CDR3aa: CASSQDSVQETQYF; CDR3nt: TGCGCCAGCAGCCAAGATTCAGTTCAAGAGACCCAGTACTTC
abundance: few; j_gene: TRBJ1-1; v_gene: TRBV24-1; d_gene: TRBD1; CDR3aa: CATRSRDRVSAFF; CDR3nt: TGTGCCACCAGGAGCCGGGACAGGGTGAGCGCTTTCTTT
abundance: -; j_gene: TRBJ1-1; v_gene: TRBV7-8; d_gene: -; CDR3aa: CASSLSHRMNTEAFF; CDR3nt: TGTGCCAGCAGCTTATCGCATCGCATGAACACTGAAGCTTTCTTT
abundance: few; j_gene: TRBJ2-1; v_gene: TRBV12-5; d_gene: -; CDR3aa: CASGPSNARRGNEQFF; CDR3nt: TGTGCTAGTGGCCCCTCTAACGCAAGGAGGGGTAATGAGCAGTTCTTC